Listed below are T cell receptor beta chains from one sample, sequenced in a study of cytomegalovirus exposure and HLA in healthy donors. Assay used: immunoSEQ multiplex PCR; TCRdb lists only in-frame clones, some missing. The profile shows tens of thousands of clones, 81% of them singletons. The specimen sequenced was PBMCs. The source of these receptors is a man aged 50-59 years in good health and CMV-seronegative. CDR3s include the opening cysteine and the closing phenylalanine or tryptophan. Clone size is shown for a subset of rows, as once, few, many or a class of expanded clone.

clone_size j_call v_call cdr3_aa
few TRBJ1-1 TRBV19 CASSIGMALVNTEAFF
. TRBJ2-7 TRBV4-2 CASSQEGGELSYEQYF
. TRBJ2-5 TRBV4-1 CASSQPGGPGETQYF
. TRBJ1-1 TRBV7-9 CASSLGATPNTEAFF
. TRBJ2-7 TRBV5-1 CASSDSYEQYF
. TRBJ1-1 TRBV6-6 CASSRDSREAFF
. TRBJ2-7 TRBV7-3 CASSLVAGTGTEQYF
. TRBJ2-5 TRBV30 CAWSVRGTMRETQYF
. TRBJ2-5 TRBV4-1 CASSQDGNRRETQYF
. TRBJ2-1 TRBV4-1 CASSPGLAGGKYNEQFF
. TRBJ1-2 TRBV6-6 CASSYSGGYNGYTF
. TRBJ2-2 TRBV10-3 CAISKPGLANTGELFF
. TRBJ1-3 TRBV11-2 CASSPQNTIYF
. TRBJ2-1 TRBV19 CASSSGTANPRDEQFF
. TRBJ2-2 TRBV7-2 CASSRGGSNTGELFF
few TRBJ2-1 TRBV7-9 CASRPRGSGMMGNEQFF
. TRBJ2-1 TRBV5-5 CASSPGLAGAVYNEQFF
. TRBJ1-3 TRBV28 CASQAPGNTIYF
. TRBJ1-2 TRBV7-9 CASSLEGGAGYTF
. TRBJ1-4 TRBV23-1 CASSPGQPSEKLFF
once TRBJ1-5 TRBV19 CASTSSGTLNQPQHF
once TRBJ2-2 TRBV5-5 CASSWIQGTGELFF
. TRBJ2-7 TRBV5-4 CASSLEGTGQHLQYF
. TRBJ1-2 TRBV11-2 CASSLAWGHLNYGYTF
. TRBJ1-4 TRBV28 CASSFWTSRYIATNEKLFF
. TRBJ2-5 TRBV5-1 CASSNGQAGETQYF
. TRBJ1-2 TRBV4-1 CASSQESGGRGGYTF